The entry below gives a single T cell receptor beta chain sequence along with its context. 60 Vbeta and 13 Jbeta primers were used in PCR. Method: immunoSEQ multiplex PCR; TCRdb's copy keeps in-frame clones and lacks some. The sample lists about 77,000 clones, roughly 75% occurring once. This entry is derived from a study of cytomegalovirus exposure and HLA in healthy donors. Germline V gene sequence: CDR1 MNHEY, CDR2 SMNVEV (reference sequence). V gave up 3 bases and J gave up 7 bases; unmatched junction bases: 6. The CDR3 has 15 amino acids. The TCR originated in a middle-aged woman in good health and CMV-seronegative. The sequencing input was PBMCs. The chain has TRBV27 and TRBJ2-1; 10 bases are shared with TRBD2. CDR3 DNA sequence: TGTGCCAGCAGTTTTTCTAGCGGGAGAATGAATGAGCAGTTCTTC. Translating gives CASSFSSGRMNEQFF.